The 11 T cell receptor beta chains below were found in one sample sequenced in a study of cytomegalovirus exposure and HLA in healthy donors. The PCR ran on 60 Vbeta and 13 Jbeta primers. Some clones are missing from TCRdb's copy, which holds only in-frame ones; the method was immunoSEQ multiplex PCR. The sample yields 53,000 or so clones, of which the top ten take up 9.5% to 15%. Sequenced material: PBMCs. The receptor set was obtained from a man younger than 35 in good health and CMV-seropositive.

The V gene is TRBV6-1, the J gene TRBJ2-2, with 8 bases matching TRBD1. Germline trimming cut 4 bases from V and 3 bases from J; bases unmatched to any gene: 7. The V gene's germline CDR1 is MNHNS and CDR2 SASEGT. CDR3 length equals 16 residues. The CDR3 loop is CASSGRTGYDTGELFF. CDR3 nucleotides: TGTGCCAGCAGTGGACGGACAGGGTATGACACCGGGGAGCTGTTTTTT.

The rearrangement joins TRBV27 to TRBJ1-1, with no clear D. The V gene's germline CDR1 is MNHEY and CDR2 SMNVEV (reference sequence). The CDR3 is 13 amino acids. Trimming pared 2 bases from V and 1 base from J, leaving 5 bases between. The CDR3 spells CASSLNWNTEAFF. As DNA, the CDR3 is TGTGCCAGCAGTTTAAACTGGAACACTGAAGCTTTCTTT.

The chain uses TRBV5-1 and TRBJ2-5, with unresolved D. The DNA end lines up better with TRBJ2-7; the J call may be wrong. This CDR3 has 11 amino acids. CDR1 and CDR2 from the germline V gene are SGHRS and YFSETQ. The CDR3 region has the DNA TGCGCCAGCAGCCTCGACTACGAGCAGTACTTC. Translated: CASSLDYEQYF.

The CDR3 DNA reads TGCGCCAGCAGCCATGTAGGGGCACAAACCTATTACGAGCAGTACTTC. Residues: CASSHVGAQTYYEQYF. The chain uses TRBV4-1 and TRBJ2-7; TRBD1 might be the D (5 bases). Germline V gives CDR1 MGHRA, CDR2 YSYEKL. The CDR3 spans 16 residues. Trimming shortened V by 3 bases and J by 4 bases, and 19 bases separated the two germline ends.

This sequence joins TRBV12-5 and TRBJ1-1, with TRBD1 as a possible D gene (6 bases). This CDR3 is 14 amino acids long. V gave up 1 base and J gave up 5 bases, with 11 bases separating them. Germline CDR1 LGHNT, CDR2 FRNRAP. For the CDR3, the DNA is TGTGCTAGTGGTTTGGACGGGGGGCGGACTGAAGCTTTCTTT. It translates to CASGLDGGRTEAFF.

The chain is built from TRBV25-1 and TRBJ1-2, with 8 bases matching TRBD1. Germline CDR1 MGHDK, CDR2 SYGVNS. The CDR3 is 16 amino acids. The trim removed 0 bases at V and 5 bases at J, leaving 8 bases unmatched. CDR3 sequence (DNA): TGTGCCAGCAGTGAATACCGACAGGGGAAGGAGTATGGCTACACCTTC. Translated, it gives CASSEYRQGKEYGYTF.

The rearrangement joins TRBV19 to TRBJ2-1; 7 bases are shared with TRBD1. The CDR3 sequence is 16 residues long. V lost 10 bases, J lost 6 bases, and 18 bases stayed unmatched. Germline CDR1 is LNHDA and CDR2 is SQIVND (reference sequence). The CDR3 nucleotides read TGTGCCACCACCGGACAGGCTGCCGGTTTGGGCAATGAGCAGTTCTTC. Protein product: CATTGQAAGLGNEQFF.

The chain combines TRBV29-1 with TRBJ1-2, with D uncertain. CDR3 size: 11 residues. V gave up 4 bases and J gave up 7 bases, with 10 bases separating them. Germline V lookup: CDR1 SQVTM, CDR2 ANQGSEA. For the CDR3, the DNA is TGCAGCGTTGTAGCGAGTGGTGGCTACACCTTC. Amino acid sequence: CSVVASGGYTF.

V usage is TRBV6-5 and J usage is TRBJ1-5; D may be TRBD1 (6 bases). V was cut by 5 bases and J by 6 bases, with 11 bases left in between. This CDR3 comprises 13 residues. Germline lookup yields CDR1 MNHEY and CDR2 SVGAGI. Here the CDR3 DNA reads TGTGCCAGCAGTACAGGGTCGGGTCAGCCCCAGCATTTT. It codes for CASSTGSGQPQHF.

The rearrangement links TRBV9 to TRBJ1-4; TRBD1 matches 10 bases. Germline CDR1 reads SGDLS; CDR2 reads YYNGEE. The CDR3 totals 14 residues. V lost 4 bases, J lost 8 bases, and 5 bases stayed unmatched. This chain's CDR3 is CASSPGTGDEKLFF. The CDR3 DNA is TGTGCCAGCAGCCCAGGGACAGGGGACGAAAAACTGTTTTTT. Combining the CDR3 with reference TRBV9 and TRBJ1-4 gives the whole variable domain DSGVTQTPKHLITATGQRVTLRCSPRSGDLSVYWYQQSLDQGLQFLIQYYNGEERAKGNILERFSAQQFPDLHSELNLSSLELGDSALYFCASSPGTGDEKLFFGSGTQLSVL.

The V call is TRBV5-4, the J call TRBJ1-2, with D perhaps matching TRBD1 (5 bases). From germline, CDR1 is SGHNT and CDR2 YYREEE (reference sequence). Trimming left V 4 bases short and J 8 bases short, with 12 bases between. CDR3 size: 12 residues. In DNA, the CDR3 is TGTGCCAGCAGCATAGGGGTAGAGGGCTACACCTTC. It specifies CASSIGVEGYTF.